Listed below are T cell receptor beta chains from one sample, sequenced in a study of shared clonotypes between healthy human individuals. Generated by immunoSEQ multiplex PCR, the TCRdb table keeps only in-frame clones and is missing some. The table includes 1.6 million or so clones, roughly 96% detected once. The sequencing input was naive CD4+ T cells sorted from blood. These receptors were taken from a man aged 25-45 years in good health. The CDR3 runs from the conserved cysteine through the conserved F or W.

v_gene: TRBV7-2; j_gene: TRBJ1-1; CDR3aa: CASSLYPLSGTKMNTEAFF
v_gene: TRBV9; j_gene: TRBJ2-3; CDR3aa: CASSVVGAWTDTQYF
v_gene: TRBV10-3; j_gene: TRBJ2-2; CDR3aa: CAIGTGSGELFF
v_gene: TRBV5-6; j_gene: TRBJ1-2; CDR3aa: CASSGRTGGIHYGYTF
v_gene: TRBV5-1; j_gene: TRBJ2-7; CDR3aa: CASSFTSGTYEQYF
v_gene: TRBV18; j_gene: TRBJ2-5; CDR3aa: CASSPTNPGWGTQETQYF
v_gene: TRBV18; j_gene: TRBJ1-4; CDR3aa: CASSTWTDSSEKLFF
v_gene: TRBV7-2; j_gene: TRBJ2-3; CDR3aa: CASSGLPRSTQYF
v_gene: TRBV6-5; j_gene: TRBJ2-3; CDR3aa: CASSRTPTDTQYF
v_gene: TRBV10-1; j_gene: TRBJ2-5; CDR3aa: CASSGQLQETQYF
v_gene: TRBV5-8; j_gene: TRBJ1-4; CDR3aa: CASSPQGVELEKLFF
v_gene: TRBV10-3; j_gene: TRBJ1-2; CDR3aa: CAISEVPGSNYGYTF
v_gene: TRBV11-2; j_gene: TRBJ2-7; CDR3aa: CASSHTSGSLYEQYF
v_gene: TRBV18; j_gene: TRBJ2-3; CDR3aa: CASSLSEDTQYF
v_gene: TRBV7-9; j_gene: TRBJ1-2; CDR3aa: CASSLVGQPNYGYTF
v_gene: TRBV28; j_gene: TRBJ2-6; CDR3aa: CASTTVWTRINAGANVLTF
v_gene: TRBV9; j_gene: TRBJ2-7; CDR3aa: CASSVDLGQGYEQYF
v_gene: TRBV30; j_gene: TRBJ2-1; CDR3aa: CAWPGLAGSNEQFF
v_gene: TRBV6-6; j_gene: TRBJ2-7; CDR3aa: CASTSRPEGAAEQYF
v_gene: TRBV7-2; j_gene: TRBJ2-5; CDR3aa: CASSLVREETQYF
v_gene: TRBV5-6; j_gene: TRBJ2-1; CDR3aa: CASSLGSRIYEQFF
v_gene: TRBV7-8; j_gene: TRBJ2-7; CDR3aa: CASSLARARGQYEQYF
v_gene: TRBV6-5; j_gene: TRBJ2-5; CDR3aa: CASMEAGRGQETQYF
v_gene: TRBV14; j_gene: TRBJ2-5; CDR3aa: CASSQDPRLAENRQETQYF
v_gene: TRBV7-9; j_gene: TRBJ1-1; CDR3aa: CASSPGLRGTEAFF
v_gene: TRBV27; j_gene: TRBJ1-5; CDR3aa: CASSQGQGARQPQHF
v_gene: TRBV10-3; j_gene: TRBJ1-3; CDR3aa: CAIRGGQGRDTIYF
v_gene: TRBV5-1; j_gene: TRBJ2-6; CDR3aa: CASSMGTGGASGANVLTF
v_gene: TRBV5-1; j_gene: TRBJ1-5; CDR3aa: CASSPDSNQPQHF
v_gene: TRBV5-6; j_gene: TRBJ1-1; CDR3aa: CASSLAGVTNTEAFF
v_gene: TRBV7-9; j_gene: TRBJ2-7; CDR3aa: CASSGPAYEQYF
v_gene: TRBV28; j_gene: TRBJ1-2; CDR3aa: CASSLSQGASTF
v_gene: TRBV30; j_gene: TRBJ2-1; CDR3aa: CAWSVTVDNEQFF
v_gene: TRBV4-1; j_gene: TRBJ1-4; CDR3aa: CASSQGQDLNEKLFF
v_gene: TRBV11-3; j_gene: TRBJ2-3; CDR3aa: CASSSRAGPTDTQYF
v_gene: TRBV9; j_gene: TRBJ1-5; CDR3aa: CASSRGHQSNQPQHF
v_gene: TRBV5-1; j_gene: TRBJ2-2; CDR3aa: CASSLVGPHTGELFF
v_gene: TRBV11-2; j_gene: TRBJ1-2; CDR3aa: CASSGSQGGVYGYTF
v_gene: TRBV7-2; j_gene: TRBJ1-1; CDR3aa: CASSLAGPMATEAFF
v_gene: TRBV18; j_gene: TRBJ2-1; CDR3aa: CASSPLDTYNEQFF
v_gene: TRBV5-4; j_gene: TRBJ2-7; CDR3aa: CASSSGRGRDEQYF
v_gene: TRBV19; j_gene: TRBJ2-5; CDR3aa: CASSTGGRPQETQYF
v_gene: TRBV5-1; j_gene: TRBJ1-3; CDR3aa: CASSLETSGNTIYF
v_gene: TRBV4-1; j_gene: TRBJ2-7; CDR3aa: CASSQPTSGSLEQYF
v_gene: TRBV11-3; j_gene: TRBJ2-5; CDR3aa: CASSLGHTGSQETQYF
v_gene: TRBV28; j_gene: TRBJ1-1; CDR3aa: CASGTGGLGTEAFF
v_gene: TRBV5-1; j_gene: TRBJ2-2; CDR3aa: CASSLTGTNTGELFF
v_gene: TRBV6-1; j_gene: TRBJ2-4; CDR3aa: CASSDRPTRMLAKNIQYF
v_gene: TRBV2; j_gene: TRBJ2-1; CDR3aa: CASSEAGGELHEQFF
v_gene: TRBV10-1; j_gene: TRBJ2-5; CDR3aa: CASSENSKQETQYF
v_gene: TRBV5-4; j_gene: TRBJ2-7; CDR3aa: CASSLNLGRYEQYF